This TCR beta chain was identified in a study of blood T cell repertoires in COVID-19. Study-wide context: Sample material is recorded as cDNA or gDNA derived from T cells, B-cell-depleted T cells, or PBMCs.

Generated by immunoSEQ multiplex PCR, the TCRdb table keeps only in-frame clones and is missing some. This table holds approximately 210,000 clones, 70% to 90% found once. The CDR3 consists of 16 residues. V was trimmed by 0 bases and J by 0 bases, leaving 8 bases between them. Per the germline V gene, CDR1 is MNHNS and CDR2 is SASEGT. The study recruited people aged 18 to 89 years across roughly 25 US areas. Donors were grouped by their self-reported clinical history. Sequencing was done on a sample of PBMCs or T cells enriched from blood (not recorded which). The chain joins TRBV6-1 to TRBJ1-4; TRBD1 might be the D (5 bases). The clonotype was recovered from a man aged 30-40 years with acute COVID-19. DNA of the CDR3: TGTGCCAGCAGTGAAGCGGGACTTACAACTAATGAAAAACTGTTTTTT. Translating it yields CASSEAGLTTNEKLFF.